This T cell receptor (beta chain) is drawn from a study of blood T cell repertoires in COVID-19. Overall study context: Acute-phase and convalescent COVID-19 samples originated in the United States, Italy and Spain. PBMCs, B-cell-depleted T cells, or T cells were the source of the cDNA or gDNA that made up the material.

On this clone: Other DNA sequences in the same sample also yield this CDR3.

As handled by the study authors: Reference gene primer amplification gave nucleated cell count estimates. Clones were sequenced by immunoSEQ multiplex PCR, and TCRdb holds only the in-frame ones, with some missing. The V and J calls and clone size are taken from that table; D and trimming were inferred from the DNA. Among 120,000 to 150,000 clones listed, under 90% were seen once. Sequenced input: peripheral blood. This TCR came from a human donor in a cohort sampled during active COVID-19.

The CDR3 DNA reads TGTGCCAGCAGTTTAAGGACATCCTACGAGCAGTACTTC. Its translation: CASSLRTSYEQYF. The chain is built from TRBV27 and TRBJ2-7; D is possibly TRBD1 (5 bases). V was trimmed by 2 bases and J by 1 base, leaving 6 bases between them. The germline gives CDR1 MNHEY, CDR2 SMNVEV (reference sequence). The CDR3 is made up of 13 amino acids.